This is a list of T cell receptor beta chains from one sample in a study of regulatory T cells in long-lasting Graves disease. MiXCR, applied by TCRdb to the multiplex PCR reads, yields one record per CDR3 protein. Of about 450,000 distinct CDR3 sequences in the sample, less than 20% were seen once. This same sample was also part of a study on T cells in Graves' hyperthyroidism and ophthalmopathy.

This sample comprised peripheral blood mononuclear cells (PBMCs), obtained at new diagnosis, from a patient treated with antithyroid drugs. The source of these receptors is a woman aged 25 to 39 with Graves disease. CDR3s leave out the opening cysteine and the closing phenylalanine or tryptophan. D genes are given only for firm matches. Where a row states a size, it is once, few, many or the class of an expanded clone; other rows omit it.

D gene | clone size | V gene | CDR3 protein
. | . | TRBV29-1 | SVGEGGGQPQH
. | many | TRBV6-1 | ASSRSILAGVTDTQY
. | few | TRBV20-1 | SARAGRSSYNSPLH
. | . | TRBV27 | ASSLLSGGGETQY
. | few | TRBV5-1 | ASRKGRGTDTQY
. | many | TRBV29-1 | SVEWADRSTDTQY
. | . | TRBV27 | ASSRRLGGINYGYT
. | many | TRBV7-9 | ASTPDLSYNEQF
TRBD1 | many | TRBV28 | ASRPGQVTNTQY
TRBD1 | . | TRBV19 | ATSGTAFAGNGYT
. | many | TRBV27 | ASSSDRRSYNEQF
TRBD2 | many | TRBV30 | AWSGKEREVVEQF
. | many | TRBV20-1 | SVVFSPSTDTQY
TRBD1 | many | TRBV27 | ASSRQGEGFMNTEAF
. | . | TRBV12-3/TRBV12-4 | ASSPTGRYAGELF
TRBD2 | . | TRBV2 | ASSASGTSGSRLNEQF
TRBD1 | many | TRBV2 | ASSVPGGAGYSPLH
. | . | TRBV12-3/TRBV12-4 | ASSLGGRLIRSPLH
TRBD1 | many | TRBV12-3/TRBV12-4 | ASSLSGQGTGELF
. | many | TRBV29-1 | SVDNRQESGANVLT
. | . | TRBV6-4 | ASSAIQGQPQH
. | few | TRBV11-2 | ASSKSYTSYNEQF
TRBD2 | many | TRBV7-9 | ASRDLADLHNEQF
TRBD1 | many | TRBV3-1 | ASRPEVQGQGGYT
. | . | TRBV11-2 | ASSSPPRQGRWTGELF
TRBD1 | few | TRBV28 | ASSVWTGDGYT
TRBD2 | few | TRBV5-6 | ASSLALAGVRTGELF
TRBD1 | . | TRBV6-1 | ASSTNRGMGGELF
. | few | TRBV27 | ASSFSWNSPLH
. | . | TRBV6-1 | ASSGKSGVYNSPLH
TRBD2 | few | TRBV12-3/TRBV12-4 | ASSRGTSGYNERF
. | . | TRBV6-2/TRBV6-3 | ASSYGTRGTDTQY
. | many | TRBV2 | ASSERGFTDTQY
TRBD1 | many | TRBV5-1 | ASSLQQGTYEQY
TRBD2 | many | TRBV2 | ASRGTSGIFNEQF
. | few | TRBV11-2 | ASSLGERYNEQF
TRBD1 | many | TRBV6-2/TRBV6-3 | ASKRDSQNTEAF
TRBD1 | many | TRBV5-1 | ASSTGQGKGYGYT
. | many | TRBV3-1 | ASSPPFPPNEQF
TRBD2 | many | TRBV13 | ASSLYGGSVANEQF
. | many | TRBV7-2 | ASSSPLDLDRTHEQY
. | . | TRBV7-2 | ASSLDRLRSYNEQF
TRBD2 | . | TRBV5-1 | ASSLGTSGGSTDTQY
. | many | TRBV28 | ASSPPGSNTEAF
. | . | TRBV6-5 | ASSYADNTDTQY
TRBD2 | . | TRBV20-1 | SPGLAEGRTDTQY
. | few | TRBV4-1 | ASSQGQDYQETQY
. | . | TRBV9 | AQGDGPLFGNYEQY
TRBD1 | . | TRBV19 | ASSIDPGQPTYEQY
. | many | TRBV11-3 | ASSVEDNTEAF
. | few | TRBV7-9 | TSSLAAGGDTEAF
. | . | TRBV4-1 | ASSPNGGGGNQPQH
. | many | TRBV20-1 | SAVQATNTEAF
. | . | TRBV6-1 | ASSHTGQWF
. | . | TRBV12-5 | ASGLGWDNEQF
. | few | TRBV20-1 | SARGTAYEQY
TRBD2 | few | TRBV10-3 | AISDVEREGRDEQY